Sequencing of this T cell receptor beta chain was carried out in a study of vaccination effects on CD4 cells after COVID-19. Study summary: Post-vaccine draws lagged the second dose by a median of 72 days.

Antigen-specific CD4+ T cells were first expanded with viral peptide pools by the ViraFEST assay and only then sequenced. The culture ran for around ten days before CD4+ T cells were isolated. Either the mRNA-1273 or the BNT162b2 vaccine was given to participants as two doses. On days 3 and 7, fresh IL-2 medium replaced half the medium. Data came from immunoSEQ multiplex PCR; TCRdb stores just in-frame clones and leaves some out. Of tens of thousands of clones in the sample, 60% to 80% are singletons; the top ten hold 0.85% to 1.2%. As to this clone: Antigen unknown.

V lost 8 bases and J lost 0; bases outside the gene matches: 7. The CDR3 consists of 15 residues. Germline V gene sequence: CDR1 MNHEY, CDR2 SVGAGI. The sequence derives from a human donor who received a COVID-19 vaccine. The sample was CD4+ T cells from PBMCs cultured with HCoV-OC43 spike peptides, taken after COVID-19 vaccination. Sample subset: HCoV-OC43 spike overlapping peptide pool stimulation. This rearrangement joins TRBV6-5 to TRBJ1-5, with 7 bases aligning to TRBD1. CDR3 DNA sequence: TGTGCCAGCTTCAAGGGGGCGGGTAGCAATCAGCCCCAGCATTTT. This sequence encodes CASFKGAGSNQPQHF.